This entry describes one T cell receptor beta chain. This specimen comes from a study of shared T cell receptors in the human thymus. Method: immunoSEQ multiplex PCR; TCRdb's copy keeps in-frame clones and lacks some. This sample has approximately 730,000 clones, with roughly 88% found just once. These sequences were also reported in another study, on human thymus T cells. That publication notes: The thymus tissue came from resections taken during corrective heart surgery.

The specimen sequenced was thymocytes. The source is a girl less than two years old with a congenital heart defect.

The CDR3 nucleotides are TGTGCCAGCAGAGGACTTGCTAACCCCTACGAGCAGTACTTC. Translated, it gives CASRGLANPYEQYF. The chain employs TRBV6-6 and TRBJ2-7, with D possibly matching TRBD2 (5 bases). The CDR3 contains 14 residues. V dropped 6 bases and J dropped 2 bases, with 14 bases sitting between them. Germline CDR1 and CDR2: MNHNY and SVGAGI (reference sequence).